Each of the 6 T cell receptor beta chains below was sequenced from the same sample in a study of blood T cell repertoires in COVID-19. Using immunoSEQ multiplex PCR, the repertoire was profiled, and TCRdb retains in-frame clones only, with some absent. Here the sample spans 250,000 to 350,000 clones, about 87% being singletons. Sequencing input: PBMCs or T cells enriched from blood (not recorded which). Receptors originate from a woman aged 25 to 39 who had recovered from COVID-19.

CDR3 DNA sequence: TGTGCCAGCAGCCAATTTATGATAGCGGGGCCGATGGGCATCGGGGAGCTGTTTTTT. The encoded protein is CASSQFMIAGPMGIGELFF. The chain is built from TRBV14 and TRBJ2-2, with 8 bases identical to TRBD2. J was trimmed by 7 bases and V by 2 bases; bases with no gene match: 18. Germline assignment: CDR1 SGHDN and CDR2 FVKESK. The CDR3 has 19 residues.

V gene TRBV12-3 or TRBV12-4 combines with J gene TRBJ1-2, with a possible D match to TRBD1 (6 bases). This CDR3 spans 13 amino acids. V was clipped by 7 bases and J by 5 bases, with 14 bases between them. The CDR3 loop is CASTFGDTYGYTF. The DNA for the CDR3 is TGTGCCAGCACCTTTGGGGACACTTATGGCTACACCTTC.

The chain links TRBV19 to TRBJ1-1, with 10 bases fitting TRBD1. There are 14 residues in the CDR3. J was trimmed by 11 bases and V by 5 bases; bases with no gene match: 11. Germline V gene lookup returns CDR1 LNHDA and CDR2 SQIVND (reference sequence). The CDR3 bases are TGTGCCAGTAGTTTCCTCGACAGGGGGCTTGTGGCTTTCTTT. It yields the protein CASSFLDRGLVAFF.

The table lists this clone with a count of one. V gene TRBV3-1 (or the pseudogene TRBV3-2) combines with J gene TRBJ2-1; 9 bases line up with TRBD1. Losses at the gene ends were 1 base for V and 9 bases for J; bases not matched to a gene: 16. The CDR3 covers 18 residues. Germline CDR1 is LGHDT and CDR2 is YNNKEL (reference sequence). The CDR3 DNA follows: TGTGCCAGCAGCCAAGGGAGGGGTATAGGGACAGGGCTAACTGAGCAGTTCTTC. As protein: CASSQGRGIGTGLTEQFF.

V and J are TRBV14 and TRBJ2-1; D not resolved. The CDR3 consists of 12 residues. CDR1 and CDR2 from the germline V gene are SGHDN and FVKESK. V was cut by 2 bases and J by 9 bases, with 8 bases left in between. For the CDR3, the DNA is TGTGCCAGCAGCCAACTGGGCGCTGAGCAGTTCTTC. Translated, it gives CASSQLGAEQFF.

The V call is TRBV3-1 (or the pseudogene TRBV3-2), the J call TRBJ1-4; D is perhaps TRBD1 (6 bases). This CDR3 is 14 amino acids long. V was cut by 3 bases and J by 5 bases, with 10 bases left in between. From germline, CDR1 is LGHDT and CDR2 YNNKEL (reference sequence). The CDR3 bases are TGTGCCAGCAGCCAGGGGACACGGAATGAAAAACTGTTTTTT. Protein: CASSQGTRNEKLFF.